The present entry profiles one TCR beta chain with its context. The antigen is not known. These data belong to a study of CD8 T cells in ankylosing spondylitis. The study, taken as a whole, reports: What seemed typical of ankylosing spondylitis blood was a TCR beta motif built from about eight highly homologous variants.

The V end lost 8 bases, the J end lost 5 bases, and 18 bases lay between the germline ends. The CDR3 covers 15 residues. Germline-derived CDR1 and CDR2 are LGHNT and FRNRAP. TCRdb ran MiXCR on the 5' RACE reads and lists one entry per CDR3 protein. The data hold fewer than 750,000 distinct CDR3 sequences, with 19% observed a single time. This rearrangement joins TRBV12-5 to TRBJ2-2, with D perhaps matching TRBD1 (5 bases). The sample taken for sequencing was blood, either unsorted or a sorted T cell fraction (not recorded which). The sequence came from a male donor with ankylosing spondylitis. The CDR3 coding sequence is TGTGCTAGTCGCCCCCATGGGGCTGAAACCGGGGAGCTGTTTTTT. Translated: CASRPHGAETGELFF.